The source of this TCR beta chain is a study of T-cell reconstitution after alpha-beta-depleted transplantation in children. Findings of the study overall: It was reported that alpha-beta T cells came from several hundred expanded graft clones (about two months after transplant). At day 60, the high TCRbeta diversity found in some patients originated from recipient T cells and thymic progenitors that had survived.

The TCRbeta library was prepared with unique molecular identifiers. TCRdb itself ran the PCR reads through MiXCR, one entry per CDR3 protein. The data hold over 200,000 distinct CDR3 sequences, with around 9.2% observed a single time. The CDR3 totals 18 residues. Germline V gene sequence: CDR1 MNHEY, CDR2 SVGEGT. The V end lost 0 bases, the J end lost 0 bases, and 14 bases lay between the germline ends. This clonotype occurred many times. Its antigen is still unknown. This TCR came from a male patient under 10 years old who had a stem cell transplant for acute myeloid leukemia, so the T cells may come from the graft donor. This chain uses TRBV6-2 or TRBV6-3 with TRBJ2-2, with D possibly being TRBD1 or TRBD2 (6 bases each). The sequencing here drew on PBMCs, mostly from graft donor cells, taken 360 days after TCRalphabeta/CD19-depleted stem cell transplant. CDR3 residues: CASSYSLGGGTNTGELFF. The CDR3 DNA sequence: TGTGCCAGCAGTTACTCTCTTGGAGGGGGGACGAACACCGGGGAGCTGTTTTTT.